The 31 T cell receptor beta chains presented below share a single source sample, sequenced in a study of blood T cell repertoires in COVID-19. Measured with immunoSEQ multiplex PCR; TCRdb has only the in-frame clones, and not every one. The sample has 78,000 or so clones, over 70% seen once. The sample comprised peripheral blood. These TCRs come from a man at least 80 years old with acute or convalescent COVID-19.

J is TRBJ2-1 and V is TRBV5-1; D perhaps matches TRBD1 (5 bases). V was shortened by 0 bases and J by 6 bases, with 16 bases between the two germline ends. Germline CDR1 is SGHRS and CDR2 is YFSETQ. The CDR3 covers 16 residues. This chain's CDR3 is CASSLEGPIRSNEQFF. The CDR3 DNA reads TGCGCCAGCAGCTTGGAGGGGCCCATAAGGAGCAATGAGCAGTTCTTC.

This chain connects TRBV13 to TRBJ2-3, with D perhaps matching TRBD2 (5 bases). Looked up from germline, CDR1 is PRHDT and CDR2 is FYEKMQ (reference sequence). The CDR3 is 16 amino acids. V lost 1 base, J lost 0 bases, and 11 bases lay in between. The DNA for the CDR3 is TGTGCCAGCAGCTTAGCGGCTAGCAGTAGCACAGATACGCAGTATTTT. Protein product: CASSLAASSSTDTQYF.

Written as DNA, the CDR3 is TGTGCCAGCAGCTTAGCGGAGCTAGATACGCAGTATTTT. The encoded protein is CASSLAELDTQYF. The V gene is TRBV7-2, the J gene TRBJ2-3; no clear D. This CDR3 has 13 amino acids. Germline V gene sequence: CDR1 SGHTA, CDR2 FQGNSA. Trimming took off 0 bases at V and 5 bases at J, with 6 bases between the two ends.

The rearrangement joins TRBV7-2 to TRBJ1-2; 9 bases map to TRBD1. The germline CDR1 and CDR2 sequences are SGHTA and FQGNSA. The V gene end was trimmed by 4 bases and the J gene end by 3 bases; junction bases not matched to a gene: 3. There are 14 residues in the CDR3. The CDR3 loop is CASSSRQGDYGYTF. The CDR3 bases are TGTGCCAGCAGCTCAAGACAGGGGGACTATGGCTACACCTTC.

V gene TRBV4-1 combines with J gene TRBJ1-5; D not certain. The CDR3 spans 15 residues. CDR1 and CDR2 (germline): MGHRA, YSYEKL. The V gene lost 4 bases and the J gene lost 4 bases, with 14 bases spanning the gap. The DNA for the CDR3 is TGCGCCAGCAGCCCCGACCCCAGGTTAAATCAGCCCCAGCATTTT. It yields the protein CASSPDPRLNQPQHF.

The V and J genes are TRBV7-6 and TRBJ2-3, with 8 positions matching TRBD1. Per germline, CDR1 SGHVS and CDR2 FNYEAQ. CDR3 length equals 16 residues. Trimming at V came to 5 bases and at J to 2 bases, leaving 9 bases not matched to a gene. The CDR3 loop reads CASSATGGSYTDTQYF. CDR3 in DNA: TGTGCCAGCAGCGCAACAGGGGGGTCATACACAGATACGCAGTATTTT.

V usage is TRBV5-1 and J usage is TRBJ1-1; perhaps TRBD1 as D (6 bases). Germline assignment: CDR1 SGHRS and CDR2 YFSETQ. The CDR3 sequence is 15 residues long. With 5 bases removed from V and 7 bases from J, the gap between germline ends came to 21 bases. The CDR3 DNA is TGCGCCAGCAGTTCGACAGGTCGAGCCCCCAATGAAGCTTTCTTT. Translating gives CASSSTGRAPNEAFF.

The rearrangement uses TRBV11-1 and TRBJ2-7; tentative D call: TRBD1 (6 bases). CDR1 and CDR2 from the germline V gene are SGHAT and FQDESV (reference sequence). The CDR3 length is 15 residues. The ends were cut back, 5 bases at V and 6 bases at J, with 20 bases in the middle. CDR3 nucleotide sequence: TGTGCCAGCAGCCAGGGGAGAGGTGAAGCGAGCGAGCAGTACTTC. It is translated as CASSQGRGEASEQYF.

The V and J genes are TRBV5-8 and TRBJ2-1, with a weak D call TRBD2 (5 bases). V lost 5 bases and J lost 5, with 17 bases in between. Germline loops: CDR1 SGHTS, CDR2 YDEGEE. The CDR3 is made up of 15 amino acids. The CDR3 nucleotides read TGTGCCAGCAGTCCTCGGGAACTCCGGCACAATGAGCAGTTCTTC. It translates to CASSPRELRHNEQFF. Full variable domain (remainder filled in from reference TRBV5-8 and TRBJ2-1): EAGVTQSPTHLIKTRGQQATLRCSPISGHTSVYWYQQALGLGLQFLLWYDEGEERNRGNFPPRFSGRQFPNYSSELNVNALELEDSALYLCASSPRELRHNEQFFGPGTRLTVL.

The chain employs TRBV6-1 and TRBJ2-1; 9 nucleotides match TRBD2. This CDR3 comprises 14 residues. In germline, CDR1 is MNHNS, CDR2 SASEGT. The junction had 1 base not matched to a gene; V was cut back by 2 bases and J by 5 bases. The chain's CDR3 is CASSELAGHNEQFF. DNA for the CDR3: TGTGCCAGCAGTGAACTAGCGGGGCACAATGAGCAGTTCTTC.

In this sample, this clone turned up once. The chain employs TRBV7-8 and TRBJ2-2; TRBD1 matches at 7 bases. The germline V gene encodes CDR1 SGHVS and CDR2 FQNEAQ. V gave up 4 bases and J gave up 6 bases; unmatched junction bases: 5. The CDR3 runs 14 residues. CDR3 residues: CASSWDRFPGELFF. As DNA, the CDR3 is TGTGCCAGCAGCTGGGACAGATTTCCCGGGGAGCTGTTTTTT.

This chain connects TRBV5-1 to TRBJ1-2; 8 positions agree with TRBD1. Germline V lookup: CDR1 SGHRS, CDR2 YFSETQ. The CDR3 sequence is 17 residues long. Trimming took 0 bases from V and 4 from J; bases not matched to a gene: 11. CDR3 in amino acids: CASSLVTPGQVFYGYTF. The DNA for the CDR3 is TGCGCCAGCAGCTTGGTAACACCGGGACAGGTCTTCTATGGCTACACCTTC.

V is TRBV5-4 and J is TRBJ2-5; 14 bases are a match to TRBD2. Germline V lookup: CDR1 SGHNT, CDR2 YYREEE (reference sequence). The trim removed 4 bases at V and 3 bases at J, leaving 2 bases unmatched. The CDR3 sequence is 15 residues long. The CDR3 loop reads CASSPGLAGEETQYF. CDR3 nucleotides: TGTGCCAGCAGCCCGGGACTAGCGGGGGAAGAGACCCAGTACTTC.

The chain recombines TRBV30 with TRBJ1-4, with D unresolved. The CDR3 sequence is 18 residues long. Trimming left V 0 bases short and J 8 bases short, with 25 bases between. Germline V gene sequence: CDR1 GTSNPN, CDR2 SVGIG (reference sequence). The CDR3 is CAWSVRGRGATLGEKLFF. Written as DNA, the CDR3 is TGTGCCTGGAGTGTACGCGGGAGAGGAGCAACCCTAGGGGAAAAACTGTTTTTT.

This clone occurred once. The chain carries TRBV6-6 and TRBJ1-1; 7 positions match TRBD1. The CDR3 length is 13 residues. V shed 3 bases and J 6 bases; nucleotides not matched to a gene: 4. Germline assignment: CDR1 MNHNY and CDR2 SVGAGI (reference sequence). CDR3 protein: CASSYDRAAEAFF. The CDR3 nucleotides are TGTGCCAGCAGTTATGACAGGGCGGCTGAAGCTTTCTTT.

This clone has only one observation. The J gene is TRBJ1-2, the V gene TRBV2; 8 nucleotides match TRBD1. The ends lost 4 bases at V and 3 bases at J; junction bases unmatched: 4. Per the germline V gene, CDR1 is SNHLY and CDR2 is FYNNEI. CDR3 length equals 14 residues. This CDR3 is CASSVKTGDYGYTF. The DNA for the CDR3 is TGTGCCAGCAGTGTTAAGACAGGGGACTATGGCTACACCTTC.

The chain is built from TRBV19 and TRBJ1-2, with a weak D call TRBD1 (6 bases). Germline assignment: CDR1 LNHDA and CDR2 SQIVND (reference sequence). V lost 5 bases and J lost 8, with 18 bases in between. The CDR3 is 14 amino acids. The CDR3 loop reads CASSSGEGGAGYTF. The CDR3 DNA is TGTGCCAGTAGTTCGGGCGAGGGGGGGGCCGGCTACACCTTC.

This clone was recorded a few times. Written as DNA, the CDR3 is TGTGCCAGCAGCGCGAACAGGGGAAGGAGCAATCAGCCCCAGCATTTT. This sequence encodes CASSANRGRSNQPQHF. The chain has TRBV5-6 and TRBJ1-5, with TRBD1 identical over 7 bases. Germline assignment: CDR1 SGHDT and CDR2 YYEEEE. V was pared by 4 bases and J by 1 base, with 8 bases of the junction left unmatched. This CDR3 is 16 amino acids long.

The chain is built from TRBV7-8 and TRBJ1-3, with D tentatively TRBD1 (6 bases). The CDR3 covers 18 residues. Trimming removed 1 base from V and 4 bases from J, with 20 bases in between. The V gene's germline CDR1 is SGHVS and CDR2 FQNEAQ. The CDR3 sequence: CASSLVQTSGTPGNTIYF. The CDR3 nucleotides read TGTGCCAGCAGCTTAGTCCAAACTTCCGGGACACCAGGAAACACCATATATTTT.

This chain joins TRBV6-1 and TRBJ2-3; D is unclear. The germline CDR1 and CDR2 sequences are MNHNS and SASEGT. V dropped 8 bases and J dropped 0 bases, with 12 bases sitting between them. This CDR3 is built from 14 residues. CDR3 nucleotides: TGTGCCAGCCTAGACTCTCGCAGCACAGATACGCAGTATTTT. It yields the protein CASLDSRSTDTQYF.

This clone showed up just a few times. J is TRBJ2-2 and V is TRBV7-3; 8 bases fit TRBD1. The V and J ends lost 5 bases and 2 bases, in that order; junction bases with no gene match: 7. Per the germline V gene, CDR1 is SGHTA and CDR2 is FQGTGA. This CDR3 contains 16 residues. The CDR3 protein is CASSPQGQGNTGELFF. DNA for the CDR3: TGTGCCAGCAGCCCACAAGGACAGGGAAACACCGGGGAGCTGTTTTTT.

This sequence joins TRBV10-2 and TRBJ1-5, with TRBD1 as a possible D gene (5 bases). V gave up 2 bases and J gave up 11 bases, with 22 bases separating them. Germline loops: CDR1 WSHSY, CDR2 SAAADI. The CDR3 runs to 16 residues. In DNA form, the CDR3 reads TGCGCCAGCAGTGAGGGGCAGGGTAGGCCCCCTATCGCCCAGCATTTT. Protein: CASSEGQGRPPIAQHF.

The V and J genes are TRBV7-8 and TRBJ1-1; 12 nucleotides match TRBD1. J lost 1 base, V lost 5 bases, and 5 bases had no gene match. The CDR3 covers 16 residues. CDR1 SGHVS and CDR2 FQNEAQ come from the germline V gene. In DNA, the CDR3 is TGTGCCAGCAGCCACCGGGACAGGGGGCAGAACACTGAAGCTTTCTTT. This sequence encodes CASSHRDRGQNTEAFF.

This clone was counted only a few times. The rearrangement joins TRBV7-3 to TRBJ2-3; TRBD2 aligns across 7 bases. With V trimmed by 5 bases and J by 4 bases, 12 bases remained unmatched. The CDR3 is 16 amino acids. Germline assignment: CDR1 SGHTA and CDR2 FQGTGA. The CDR3 DNA reads TGTGCCAGCAGCCCGGGAGCGGGGAGGCGGCCAGATACGCAGTATTTT. Its protein product is CASSPGAGRRPDTQYF.

This chain uses TRBV5-4 with TRBJ2-7, with D maybe TRBD1 (6 bases). The CDR3 has 13 amino acids. Between the trimmed V and J ends, which lost 3 bases and 3 bases, there was a span of 10 bases. Germline CDR1 reads SGHNT; CDR2 reads YYREEE (reference sequence). The CDR3 here is CASSSDRFYEQYF. In nucleotides, the CDR3 is TGTGCCAGCAGCTCCGACAGGTTCTACGAGCAGTACTTC.

The chain combines TRBV15 with TRBJ2-6, with a tentative D call TRBD1 (5 bases). CDR1 and CDR2 (germline): LNHNV, YYDKDF (reference sequence). Trimming took 9 bases from V and 0 from J, leaving 12 bases between them. This CDR3 has 15 residues. The DNA of the CDR3 is TGTGCCACTGCTTTAGGGGTCTCTGGGGCCAACGTCCTGACTTTC. Its translation: CATALGVSGANVLTF. Filled out from reference TRBV15 and TRBJ2-6, the complete variable domain reads DAMVIQNPRYQVTQFGKPVTLSCSQTLNHNVMYWYQQKSSQAPKLLFHYYDKDFNNEADTPDNFQSRRPNTSFCFLDIRSPGLGDTAMYLCATALGVSGANVLTFGAGSRLTVL.

This rearrangement joins TRBV6-5 to TRBJ1-2; TRBD1 might be the D (5 bases). V lost 0 bases and J 8 bases, leaving 19 bases between the germline ends. The CDR3 is 16 residues long. CDR1 is MNHEY and CDR2 is SVGAGI in the germline V gene. The CDR3 sequence: CASSYSGRPGREGYTF. Written as DNA, the CDR3 is TGTGCCAGCAGTTACTCCGGCAGGCCAGGGCGGGAGGGCTACACCTTC.

The chain carries TRBV6-6 and TRBJ2-3, with D possibly being TRBD2 (6 bases). Germline-derived CDR1 and CDR2 are MNHNY and SVGAGI (reference sequence). Trimming stripped 8 bases from V and 0 bases from J, with 12 bases between. The CDR3 extends over 14 amino acids. CDR3 DNA: TGTGCCAGCGTAGGAGCGGGCAGCACAGATACGCAGTATTTT. It is translated as CASVGAGSTDTQYF.

The gene calls are TRBV19 and TRBJ1-4, with a tentative D call TRBD1 (6 bases). This CDR3 has 17 residues. V lost 6 bases to trimming and J lost 5 bases, with 22 bases between them. CDR1 LNHDA and CDR2 SQIVND come from the germline V gene (reference sequence). This CDR3 is CASRTNTGIGTNEKLFF. In DNA, the CDR3 is TGTGCCAGTAGGACAAACACAGGGATCGGAACGAATGAAAAACTGTTTTTT.

On this clone: Different DNA sequences within this sample yield the same CDR3. This chain uses TRBV27 with TRBJ1-5, with TRBD1 matching 8 bases. The germline V gene encodes CDR1 MNHEY and CDR2 SMNVEV (reference sequence). CDR3 length: 13 amino acids. The V segment lost 6 bases and the J segment 7 bases; nucleotides outside the gene matches: 5. This CDR3 is CASSQGAGQPQHF. For the CDR3, the DNA is TGTGCCAGCAGCCAGGGGGCAGGACAGCCCCAGCATTTT.

This clone has just one count. The chain couples TRBV7-3 to TRBJ1-1, with TRBD1 identical over 7 bases. CDR3 length equals 14 residues. Germline CDR1 SGHTA, CDR2 FQGTGA. Germline trimming cut 6 bases from V and 1 base from J; bases unmatched to any gene: 5. The CDR3: CASRSGTANTEAFF. The DNA for the CDR3 is TGTGCCAGCAGAAGTGGGACAGCGAACACTGAAGCTTTCTTT. Full variable domain (outside the CDR3, taken from reference TRBV7-3 and TRBJ1-1): GAGVSQTPSNKVTEKGKYVELRCDPISGHTALYWYRQSLGQGPEFLIYFQGTGAADDSGLPNDRFFAVRPEGSVSTLKIQRTERGDSAVYLCASRSGTANTEAFFGQGTRLTVV.